The 21 T cell receptor beta chains below come from one sample, sequenced in a study of CD8 T cells in Susac syndrome. The RNA, about 0.45 to 1 ug, was put through reverse transcription using random hexamers. TCRdb reprocessed the immunoSEQ multiplex PCR reads via MiXCR and lists one record per CDR3 protein. The sample contains a few hundred thousand distinct CDR3 sequences, 89% of which appear only once. The sequencing sample was made of CD8+ T cells from PBMCs. The receptor set was obtained from a human donor with multiple sclerosis.

The J gene is TRBJ2-7, the V gene TRBV11-2; 9 bases map to TRBD2. With 4 bases clipped from V and 3 bases from J, the junction kept 7 bases outside the gene matches. This CDR3 has 15 amino acids. CDR1 is SGHAT, CDR2 FQNNGV, per germline. CDR3 DNA: TGTGCCAGCAGCTCGACTAGCGGACCCTTCTACGAGCAGTACTTC. Its translation is CASSSTSGPFYEQYF.

This chain uses TRBV30 with TRBJ2-7, with D tentatively TRBD1 (6 bases). V lost 5 bases to trimming and J lost 7 bases, with 12 bases between them. Germline V gene data show CDR1 as GTSNPN and CDR2 as SVGIG (reference sequence). The CDR3 has 11 amino acids. CDR3 nucleotides: TGTGCCTGGGATGGGGGACAAGAGCAGTACTTC. Translating gives CAWDGGQEQYF. Combining the CDR3 with reference TRBV30 and TRBJ2-7 gives the whole variable domain SQTIHQWPATLVQPVGSPLSLECTVEGTSNPNLYWYRQAAGRGLQLLFYSVGIGQISSEVPQNLSASRPQDRQFILSSKKLLLSDSGFYLCAWDGGQEQYFGPGTRLTVT.

The chain employs TRBV28 and TRBJ2-4; D possibly corresponds to TRBD2 (6 bases). Germline CDR1 and CDR2: MDHEN and SYDVKM. The CDR3 length is 16 residues. Trimming stripped 1 base from V and 0 bases from J, with 10 bases between. CDR3 region: CASSLFPGLAKNIQYF. The CDR3 region has the DNA TGTGCCAGCAGTTTATTTCCGGGACTAGCCAAAAACATTCAGTACTTC.

The gene calls are TRBV19 and TRBJ1-4, with D possibly TRBD1 on 6 matching bases. V was pared by 7 bases and J by 2 bases, with 20 bases between. CDR1 is LNHDA and CDR2 is SQIVND in the germline V gene (reference sequence). The CDR3 runs to 17 residues. The CDR3 DNA reads TGTGCCAGTATTTCACAGGGAGAATTGGCGACTAATGAAAAACTGTTTTTT. Translating gives CASISQGELATNEKLFF.

The rearrangement uses TRBV20-1 and TRBJ2-3; 7 bases are shared with TRBD2. V shed 2 bases, J shed 4 bases, and the junction held 15 bases outside the gene matches. Germline CDR1 is DFQATT and CDR2 is SNEGSKA (reference sequence). The CDR3 sequence is 17 residues long. CDR3: CSARSWTNGLESDTQYF. CDR3 nucleotides: TGCAGTGCTAGATCTTGGACTAATGGACTAGAGTCAGATACGCAGTATTTT.

This sequence joins TRBV24-1 and TRBJ2-5; possibly TRBD2 for D (5 bases). Looked up from germline, CDR1 is KGHDR and CDR2 is SFDVKD. Trimming cost V 5 bases and J 0 bases, with 9 bases left between them. This CDR3 comprises 14 residues. CDR3 nucleotides: TGTGCCACCAGTGTTGGAGCGGACCAAGAGACCCAGTACTTC. Translated, it gives CATSVGADQETQYF.

This chain joins TRBV4-3 and TRBJ1-2, with D possibly TRBD1 on 5 matching bases. V was pared by 4 bases and J by 0 bases, with 12 bases between. Germline CDR1 LGHNA, CDR2 YSLEER. This CDR3 region has 15 residues. CDR3: CASSPARTTNYGYTF. Here the CDR3 DNA reads TGCGCCAGCAGCCCAGCTCGGACAACTAACTATGGCTACACCTTC.

The V and J genes are TRBV4-3 and TRBJ2-7; 9 nucleotides line up with TRBD1. After removal of 2 bases from V and 4 bases from J, the junction contained 6 bases not matched to a gene. The CDR3 runs 15 residues. The germline CDR1 and CDR2 sequences are LGHNA and YSLEER. The CDR3 DNA sequence: TGCGCCAGCAGCCAATCCGGGACAGGGTTATACGAGCAGTACTTC. This encodes CASSQSGTGLYEQYF.

The chain employs TRBV5-1 and TRBJ2-5; TRBD2 agrees at 9 bases. From germline, CDR1 is SGHRS and CDR2 YFSETQ. V shed 6 bases and J 3 bases; nucleotides not matched to a gene: 6. This CDR3 is 14 amino acids long. CDR3 loop: CASNTAGGEETQYF. CDR3 nucleotides: TGCGCCAGCAATACGGCGGGAGGGGAAGAGACCCAGTACTTC.

V is TRBV24-1 and J is TRBJ2-1; no firm D call. Germline V gene lookup returns CDR1 KGHDR and CDR2 SFDVKD. Trimming removed 2 bases from V and 7 bases from J, with 8 bases in between. The CDR3 is 13 amino acids. The CDR3 loop reads CATSDSSTNEQFF. The CDR3, as DNA: TGTGCCACCAGTGATTCTTCTACGAATGAGCAGTTCTTC.

V is TRBV4-3 and J is TRBJ2-3; 7 bases are shared with TRBD2. CDR1 and CDR2 (germline): LGHNA, YSLEER. This CDR3 has 16 amino acids. The ends lost 4 bases at V and 0 bases at J; junction bases unmatched: 7. The DNA of the CDR3 is TGCGCCAGCAGCCTCGTGGGAGGGCTAAGCACAGATACGCAGTATTTT. This encodes CASSLVGGLSTDTQYF.

This clonotype was seen only once. This chain joins TRBV7-9 and TRBJ2-7; no clear D gene. The germline V gene has CDR1 SEHNR and CDR2 FQNEAQ (reference sequence). CDR3 length: 13 residues. The V end lost 5 bases, the J end lost 2 bases, and 10 bases lay between the germline ends. The CDR3 nucleotides read TGTGCCAGCAGCGGCGCTAGGACCTACGAGCAGTACTTC. This sequence encodes CASSGARTYEQYF.

The gene calls are TRBV7-8 and TRBJ2-1; D tentatively fits TRBD1 or TRBD2 (5 bases each). The V gene's germline CDR1 is SGHVS and CDR2 FQNEAQ. V was clipped by 2 bases and J by 4 bases, with 15 bases between them. This CDR3 spans 16 amino acids. CDR3 bases: TGTGCCAGCAGCTTACCACAAGGGGAGCTGTACAATGAGCAGTTCTTC. Translated, it gives CASSLPQGELYNEQFF. The whole variable domain, filled in from reference TRBV7-8 and TRBJ2-1, reads GAGVSQSPRYKVAKRGQDVALRCDPISGHVSLFWYQQALGQGPEFLTYFQNEAQLDKSGLPSDRFFAERPEGSVSTLKIQRTQQEDSAVYLCASSLPQGELYNEQFFGPGTRLTVL.

The chain combines TRBV7-8 with TRBJ2-5; D possibly uses TRBD1 or TRBD2 (6 bases each). Trimming removed 7 bases at V and 0 bases at J, with 21 bases between. The CDR3 covers 17 residues. The germline V gene encodes CDR1 SGHVS and CDR2 FQNEAQ. The CDR3 sequence: CASNPKLIGGNQETQYF. CDR3 in DNA: TGTGCCAGCAATCCAAAACTAATCGGGGGCAACCAAGAGACCCAGTACTTC.

A single count supports this clonotype. The rearrangement links TRBV27 to TRBJ1-2; TRBD1 might be the D (5 bases). V dropped 5 bases and J dropped 7 bases, with 17 bases sitting between them. The CDR3 length is 14 residues. The germline CDR1 and CDR2 sequences are MNHEY and SMNVEV (reference sequence). CDR3 nucleotides: TGTGCCAGCAGTGCCTCCTCCGGGGGTGTTGGCTACACCTTC. Translation: CASSASSGGVGYTF.

V is TRBV12-3 or TRBV12-4 and J is TRBJ1-2; D unclear. V shed 4 bases and J shed 4 bases, with 16 bases lying between them. The CDR3 totals 15 residues. CDR3 sequence reads: CASSSSPGFVYGYTF. Here the CDR3 DNA reads TGTGCCAGCAGTTCTAGCCCGGGGTTTGTCTATGGCTACACCTTC.

The chain carries TRBV2 and TRBJ2-7; perhaps TRBD2 as D (5 bases). V was clipped by 10 bases and J by 7 bases, with 17 bases between them. The germline gives CDR1 SNHLY, CDR2 FYNNEI. The CDR3 extends over 12 amino acids. The CDR3 spells CATLLLETEQYF. The CDR3 coding sequence is TGTGCCACCCTACTACTAGAGACTGAGCAGTACTTC.

CDR3 DNA: TGTGCCAGCGGGGGTTCTGAGCAGTTCTTC. Translation gives CASGGSEQFF. The chain joins TRBV9 to TRBJ2-1; either TRBD1 or TRBD2 may fit D (5 bases each). The CDR3 sequence is 10 residues long. V shed 7 bases and J shed 9 bases, with 8 bases lying between them. Germline CDR1 is SGDLS and CDR2 is YYNGEE.

The chain combines TRBV3-1 with TRBJ2-7; 10 nucleotides align to TRBD2. V shed 1 base, J shed 2 bases, and the junction held 14 bases outside the gene matches. This CDR3 has 19 amino acids. The germline V gene has CDR1 LGHDT and CDR2 YNNKEL (reference sequence). CDR3 region: CASSQVPQGFLAGAYEQYF. CDR3 nucleotide sequence: TGTGCCAGCAGCCAAGTACCCCAGGGTTTTCTAGCGGGGGCCTACGAGCAGTACTTC.

This clonotype was observed a few times. V gene TRBV6-6 combines with J gene TRBJ1-2; D is ambiguous. This CDR3 comprises 15 residues. Germline V gene lookup returns CDR1 MNHNY and CDR2 SVGAGI (reference sequence). The V end was cut by 6 bases, the J end by 4 bases, with 18 bases between. The CDR3 nucleotides are TGTGCCAGCAGGCCCCTGGACGTAAGATTCTATGGCTACACCTTC. This translates into CASRPLDVRFYGYTF.

This chain uses TRBV4-3 with TRBJ2-3; no clear D. Trimming removed 3 bases from V and 1 base from J, with 20 bases in between. The germline V gene encodes CDR1 LGHNA and CDR2 YSLEER. The length of the CDR3 is 18 residues. CDR3 loop: CASSQKSMEAWGTDTQYF. In DNA, the CDR3 is TGCGCCAGCAGCCAGAAGAGTATGGAAGCTTGGGGCACAGATACGCAGTATTTT.